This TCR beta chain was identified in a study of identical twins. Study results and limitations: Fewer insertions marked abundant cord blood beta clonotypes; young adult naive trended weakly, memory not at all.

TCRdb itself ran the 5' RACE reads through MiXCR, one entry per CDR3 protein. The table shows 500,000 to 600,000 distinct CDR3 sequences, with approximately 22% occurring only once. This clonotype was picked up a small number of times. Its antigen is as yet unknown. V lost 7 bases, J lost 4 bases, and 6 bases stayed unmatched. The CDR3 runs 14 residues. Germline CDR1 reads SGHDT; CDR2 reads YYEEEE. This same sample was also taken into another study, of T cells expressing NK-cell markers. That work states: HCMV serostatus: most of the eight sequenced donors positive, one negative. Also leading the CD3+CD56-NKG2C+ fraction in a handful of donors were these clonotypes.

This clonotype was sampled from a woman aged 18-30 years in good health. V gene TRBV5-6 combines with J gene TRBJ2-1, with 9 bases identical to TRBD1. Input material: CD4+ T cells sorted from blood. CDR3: CASQDRGRYNEQFF. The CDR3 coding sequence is TGTGCCAGCCAAGACAGGGGGAGGTACAATGAGCAGTTCTTC. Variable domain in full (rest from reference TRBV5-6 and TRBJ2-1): DAGVTQSPTHLIKTRGQQVTLRCSPKSGHDTVSWYQQALGQGPQFIFQYYEEEERQRGNFPDRFSGHQFPNYSSELNVNALLLGDSALYLCASQDRGRYNEQFFGPGTRLTVL.